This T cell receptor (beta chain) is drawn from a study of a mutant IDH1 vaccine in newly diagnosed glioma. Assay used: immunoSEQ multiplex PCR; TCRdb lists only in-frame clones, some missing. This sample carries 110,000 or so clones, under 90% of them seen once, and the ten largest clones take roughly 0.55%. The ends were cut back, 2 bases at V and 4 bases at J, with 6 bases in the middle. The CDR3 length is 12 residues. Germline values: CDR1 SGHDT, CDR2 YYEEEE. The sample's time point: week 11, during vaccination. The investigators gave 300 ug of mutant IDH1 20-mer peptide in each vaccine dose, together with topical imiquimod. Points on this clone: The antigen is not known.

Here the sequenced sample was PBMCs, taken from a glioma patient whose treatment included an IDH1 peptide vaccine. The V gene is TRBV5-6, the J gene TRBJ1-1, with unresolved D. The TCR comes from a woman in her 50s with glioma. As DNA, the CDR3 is TGTGCCAGCAGCTTTTCGGGCACTGAAGCTTTCTTT. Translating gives CASSFSGTEAFF.